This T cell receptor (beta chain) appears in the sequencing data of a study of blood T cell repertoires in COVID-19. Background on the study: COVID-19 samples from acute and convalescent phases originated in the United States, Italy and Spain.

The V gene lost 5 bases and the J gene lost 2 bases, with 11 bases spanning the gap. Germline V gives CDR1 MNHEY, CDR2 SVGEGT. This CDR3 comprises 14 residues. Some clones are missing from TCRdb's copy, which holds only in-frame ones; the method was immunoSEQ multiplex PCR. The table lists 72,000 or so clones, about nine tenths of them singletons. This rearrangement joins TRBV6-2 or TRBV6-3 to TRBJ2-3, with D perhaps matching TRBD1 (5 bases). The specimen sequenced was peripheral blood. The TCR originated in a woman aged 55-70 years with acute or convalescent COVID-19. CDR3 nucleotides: TGTGCCAGCAGTCGCACAGGTCACACAGATACGCAGTATTTT. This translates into CASSRTGHTDTQYF.